Listed below are T cell receptor beta chains from one sample, sequenced in a study of T cell responses to AZD1222 COVID-19 vaccine. The repertoire was sequenced with immunoSEQ multiplex PCR; TCRdb's copy has only in-frame clones and lacks some. The table includes roughly 87,000 clones, 88% detected once. This sample comprised peripheral blood, obtained 28 days after the second AZD1222 dose. The receptors originated from an adult who received the AZD1222 COVID-19 vaccine. Each CDR3 is given with its conserved first and last residue. The D gene is left open where the match is weak. Rows may omit the clone size; those that give it use once, few, many or a size class.

j_call clone_size v_call d_call cdr3_nt cdr3_aa
TRBJ1-3 NA TRBV4-3 NA TGCGCCAGCAGCCAAGCCCCTGCAGGCTCTGGAAACACCATATATTTT CASSQAPAGSGNTIYF
TRBJ2-4 NA TRBV19 TRBD2 TGTGCCAGTAATATAGGGCGGGGGGGATCCCTAGCCAAAAACATTCAGTACTTC CASNIGRGGSLAKNIQYF
TRBJ1-4 NA TRBV7-2 NA TGTGCCAGCAGCCCCGGACACGTAAGGGAAAAACTGTTTTTT CASSPGHVREKLFF
TRBJ1-2 NA TRBV19 TRBD1 TGTGCCAGGGAATTCAGGGGGCAGAACTATGGCTACACCTTC CAREFRGQNYGYTF
TRBJ2-3 once TRBV11-1 NA TGTGCCAGCAGCTTAAGTACCCAGGGCGGCACAGATACGCAGTATTTT CASSLSTQGGTDTQYF
TRBJ1-3 NA TRBV28 TRBD1 TGTGCCAGCCGACTCGGGACAGGGGGGTCTGGAAACACCATATATTTT CASRLGTGGSGNTIYF
TRBJ2-1 NA TRBV19 NA TGTGCCAGTAGAACTAGCATATCCTCCTACAATGAGCAGTTCTTC CASRTSISSYNEQFF
TRBJ2-1 NA TRBV5-4 NA TGTGCCAGCATAGGCGGCCGCAATGAGCAGTTCTTC CASIGGRNEQFF
TRBJ1-2 NA TRBV4-3 NA TGCGCCAGCAGCCAACGTCTCGAGGCGGGAGGCTACACCTTC CASSQRLEAGGYTF
TRBJ1-1 NA TRBV19 NA TGTGCCACACAGATAGGGGGGACTGAAGCTTTCTTT CATQIGGTEAFF
TRBJ2-7 few TRBV5-4 TRBD1 TGTGCCAGCAGCCAAAACAGGGGATCCTACGAGCAGTACTTC CASSQNRGSYEQYF
TRBJ1-3 few TRBV10-2 NA TGCGCCAGCAAGGGCAGGGGCTCTGGAAACACCATATATTTT CASKGRGSGNTIYF
TRBJ2-5 NA TRBV5-1 NA TGCGCCAGCAGCTTCGTAGGGGGGAAAGAGACCCAGTACTTC CASSFVGGKETQYF
TRBJ1-4 once TRBV7-9 TRBD1 TGTGCCAGCAGCCCACAGGGGGCAAAAGAAAAACTGTTTTTT CASSPQGAKEKLFF
TRBJ1-6 NA TRBV2 NA TGTGCCAGCATGGGTGGCAGCCTGAGCTCCTATAATTCACCCCTCCACTTT CASMGGSLSSYNSPLHF
TRBJ1-2 NA TRBV10-3 NA TGTGCCATTGCTACACCTCCCGGGGGTAGTGGCTACACCTTC CAIATPPGGSGYTF
TRBJ2-3 NA TRBV10-1 NA TGCGCCCCTACAGATACGCAGTATTTT CAPTDTQYF
TRBJ2-7 NA TRBV15 TRBD2 TGTGCCACCAGCAGAGAGAGGGTGAGTGGACCTGGGACTAGCGGGTCCTACGAGCAGTACTTC CATSRERVSGPGTSGSYEQYF
TRBJ1-3 NA TRBV7-8 TRBD1 TGTGCCAGCAGCTTAGTAGGCCGGACAGGGGGAAACACCATATATTTT CASSLVGRTGGNTIYF
TRBJ1-2 NA TRBV24-1 NA TGTGCCACCAGTCCAGGGAGGTTATATGGCTACACCTTC CATSPGRLYGYTF
TRBJ1-5 few TRBV7-2 NA TGTGCCAGCAGCTATCAGATTAATAGCAATCAGCCCCAGCATTTT CASSYQINSNQPQHF
TRBJ2-3 NA TRBV6-4 TRBD2 TGTGCCAGCAGTGACGCAACCTTGGGGGGGACAGATACGCAGTATTTT CASSDATLGGTDTQYF
TRBJ2-7 few TRBV4-2 TRBD1 TGTGCCAGCAGCCAGACAGGGTACGAGCAGTACTTC CASSQTGYEQYF
TRBJ2-1 NA TRBV7-8 NA TGTGCCAGCAGCTTTTTGGCGGTGGGAGGGAGCAGGGGCAATGAGCAGTTCTTC CASSFLAVGGSRGNEQFF
TRBJ1-5 NA TRBV18 NA TGTGCCAGCTCACTCGGTCTTTCGCAGCCCCAGCATTTT CASSLGLSQPQHF
TRBJ2-1 once TRBV30 TRBD2 TGTGCCTGGAGAGACCGGGAGGGCCTCTTGTATGAGCAGTTCTTC CAWRDREGLLYEQFF
TRBJ2-3 NA TRBV5-1 NA TGCGCCAGCAGCTTGGACCGTGTGTCGGGAGATACGCAGTATTTT CASSLDRVSGDTQYF
TRBJ1-1 NA TRBV11-2 NA TGTGCCAGCAGCTTAGAGGGGAGGGGCGTAATTCTGAACACTGAAGCTTTCTTT CASSLEGRGVILNTEAFF
TRBJ1-2 NA TRBV6-5 TRBD1 TGTGCCAGCAGGCCTACCCCCGGGACAGCCTATGGCTACACCTTC CASRPTPGTAYGYTF
TRBJ1-4 NA TRBV6-6 TRBD1 TGTGCCAGCAGTAGCGGGACAGGGGCTAATGAAAAACTGTTTTTT CASSSGTGANEKLFF
TRBJ2-2 NA TRBV19 NA TGTGCCAGTAGTTTACAGGGTCCCGGGGAGCTGTTTTTT CASSLQGPGELFF
TRBJ1-6 once TRBV27 TRBD1 TGTGCCAGCAGCCCCGGGGCGACAGGGGGTAATTCACCCCTCCACTTT CASSPGATGGNSPLHF
TRBJ2-3 NA TRBV29-1 TRBD1 TGCAGCGTTGAAGAGGGGGACAGGGGTAGGACAGATACGCAGTATTTT CSVEEGDRGRTDTQYF
TRBJ2-2 once TRBV4-1 TRBD2 TGCGCCAGCAGATGGACTAGCTGGAACACCGGGGAGCTGTTTTTT CASRWTSWNTGELFF
TRBJ2-1 NA TRBV19 NA TGTGCCAGTAGTACTGCAGTAAGCTCCTACAATGAGCAGTTCTTC CASSTAVSSYNEQFF
TRBJ2-3 NA TRBV29-1 NA TGCAGCGCAAACGGGAAGGTAGCGGAGAGAGGCGGCGATACGCAGTATTTT CSANGKVAERGGDTQYF
TRBJ2-1 NA TRBV2 NA TGTGCCAGCAGTGAAGCGCCTGCGGTGGCCTACAATGAGCAGTTCTTC CASSEAPAVAYNEQFF
TRBJ1-4 NA TRBV7-7 NA TGTGCTAGCAGCTTAGGACCAGGGATTAATGAAAAACTGTTTTTT CASSLGPGINEKLFF
TRBJ1-5 once TRBV18 NA TGTGCCAGCTCACCAGGGGGGAGCAATCAGCCCCAGCATTTT CASSPGGSNQPQHF
TRBJ2-7 NA TRBV21-1 NA TGTGCCAGCAGCAAAGCTGTCGGTAGCGGGAGGACCTACGAGCAGTACTTC CASSKAVGSGRTYEQYF
TRBJ2-2 NA TRBV15 TRBD1 TGTGCCACCACCAAGGACAGGGGGGGCTCCGGGGAGCTGTTTTTT CATTKDRGGSGELFF
TRBJ2-5 NA TRBV5-1 TRBD2 TGCGCCAGCAGCGGGACTAGCGGGAGTGAGGAGACCCAGTACTTC CASSGTSGSEETQYF
TRBJ1-5 NA TRBV19 NA TGTGCCAGTAGTATAGGGGGGGGTATTTGGCCGTTCAATCAGCCCCAGCATTTT CASSIGGGIWPFNQPQHF
TRBJ2-7 NA TRBV6-2/TRBV6-3 NA TGTGCCAGCAGCATTTCCAGGGGCTACGAGCAGTACTTC CASSISRGYEQYF
TRBJ2-1 NA TRBV10-1 TRBD2 TGCGCCAGCAGTACGGGACTAGCGGGAGAGTTCTTC CASSTGLAGEFF
TRBJ2-3 NA TRBV6-4 NA TGTGCCAGCAGTGACGGGCAGGGTGCAGATACGCAGTATTTT CASSDGQGADTQYF
TRBJ1-6 NA TRBV6-5 TRBD1 TGTGCCAGCAGTTTACGGACAGGGGGAAATTCACCCCTCCACTTT CASSLRTGGNSPLHF
TRBJ1-6 NA TRBV12-5 TRBD1 TGTGCTAGTGGAACCGGGACAGGGAGTGATTCACCCCTCCACTTT CASGTGTGSDSPLHF
TRBJ1-1 NA TRBV11-2 NA TGTGCCAGCAGCGTTCGTCCGGGGGCAACTGAAGCTTTCTTT CASSVRPGATEAFF
TRBJ1-2 NA TRBV6-4 NA TGTGCCAGCAGCCTTACCAACAGGCCAGGGGTCTATGGCTACACCTTC CASSLTNRPGVYGYTF
TRBJ2-7 NA TRBV7-2 TRBD1 TGTGCCAGCAGTTGGGACAGGGGTCCAAAGACCTACGAGCAGTACTTC CASSWDRGPKTYEQYF
TRBJ1-2 NA TRBV25-1 NA TGTGCCAGCAGTGAAGCCCCTTTGCGTGCCGGCTACACCTTC CASSEAPLRAGYTF
TRBJ1-3 NA TRBV4-1 NA TGCGCCAGCAGCCAACAGTTGTCTGGAAACACCATATATTTT CASSQQLSGNTIYF
TRBJ1-2 NA TRBV7-2 NA TGTGCCAGCAGCTTTCGACGGAGGGGCGATGGCTACACCTTC CASSFRRRGDGYTF
TRBJ2-7 NA TRBV20-1 NA TGCAGTGCTAGAGTCACCTACGAGCAGTACTTC CSARVTYEQYF